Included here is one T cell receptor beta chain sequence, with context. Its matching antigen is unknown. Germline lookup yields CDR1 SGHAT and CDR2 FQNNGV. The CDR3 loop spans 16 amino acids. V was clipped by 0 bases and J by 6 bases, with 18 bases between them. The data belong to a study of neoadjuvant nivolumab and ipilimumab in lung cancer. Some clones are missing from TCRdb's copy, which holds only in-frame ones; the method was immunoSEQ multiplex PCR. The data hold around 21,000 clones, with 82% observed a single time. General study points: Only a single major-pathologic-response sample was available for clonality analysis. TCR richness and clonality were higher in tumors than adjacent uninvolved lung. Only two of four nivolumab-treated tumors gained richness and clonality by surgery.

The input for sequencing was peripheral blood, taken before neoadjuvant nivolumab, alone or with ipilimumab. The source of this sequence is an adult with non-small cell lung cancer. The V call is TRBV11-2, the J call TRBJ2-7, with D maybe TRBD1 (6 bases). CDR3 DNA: TGTGCCAGCAGCTTAGAGGGGGCCAATTTCAGGCGCGAGCAGTACTTC. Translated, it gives CASSLEGANFRREQYF.